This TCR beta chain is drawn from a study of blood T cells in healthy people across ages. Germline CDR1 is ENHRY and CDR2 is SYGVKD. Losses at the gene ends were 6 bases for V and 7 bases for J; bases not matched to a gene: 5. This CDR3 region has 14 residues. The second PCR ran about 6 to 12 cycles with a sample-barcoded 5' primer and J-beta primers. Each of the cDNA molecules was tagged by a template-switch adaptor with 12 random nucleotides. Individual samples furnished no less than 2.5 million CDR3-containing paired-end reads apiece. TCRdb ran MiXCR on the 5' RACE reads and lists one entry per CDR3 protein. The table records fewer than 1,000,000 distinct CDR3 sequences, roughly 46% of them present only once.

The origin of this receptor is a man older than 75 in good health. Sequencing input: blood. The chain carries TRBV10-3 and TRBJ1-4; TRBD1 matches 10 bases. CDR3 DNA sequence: TGTGCCATCAGAGGGGACAGGGGCGGTGAAAAACTGTTTTTT. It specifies CAIRGDRGGEKLFF.